Each of the 5 T cell receptor beta chains below was sequenced from the same sample in a study of Ad26.COV2.S vaccination and SARS-CoV-2 variants. Only in-frame clones appear in the TCRdb table, and some are missing; sequencing was by immunoSEQ multiplex PCR. The data show some 640,000 clones, about 90% seen once. Treatment given: roughly 20 received Ad26.COV2.S at low or high dose, single or two shots; about 5 received placebo; per-sample allocation not given. Sampling was done on day 63 after the first vaccine or placebo injection. The source material was peripheral blood, sampled in a trial of Ad26.COV2.S vaccine versus placebo. Receptors were obtained from a person between 18 and 60 years old who received the Ad26.COV2.S COVID-19 vaccine or a placebo.

As for this clone: The sample contains more than one DNA sequence encoding this CDR3. V gene TRBV19 combines with J gene TRBJ1-1; no reliable D call. V was shortened by 0 bases and J by 1 base, with 3 bases between the two germline ends. The CDR3 runs to 13 residues. Germline CDR1 and CDR2: LNHDA and SQIVND (reference sequence). CDR3 DNA sequence: TGTGCCAGTAGTATAGATCGGAACACTGAAGCTTTCTTT. It translates to CASSIDRNTEAFF.

The rearrangement links TRBV5-5 to TRBJ2-5; perhaps D is TRBD1 or TRBD2 (5 bases each). Germline loops: CDR1 SGHKS, CDR2 YYEKEE (reference sequence). The CDR3 has 15 amino acids. V lost 3 bases and J 3 bases, leaving 15 bases between the germline ends. CDR3 coding DNA: TGTGCCAGCAGCTGGGACCCTCGAACGAAAGAGACCCAGTACTTC. It is translated as CASSWDPRTKETQYF.

The rearrangement uses TRBV5-1 and TRBJ2-5; a possible D gene is TRBD2 (6 bases). CDR1 and CDR2 from the germline V gene are SGHRS and YFSETQ. Deletions cut 0 bases from V and 3 bases from J, with 12 bases between. The CDR3 loop spans 15 amino acids. This CDR3 reads CASSLDPGVKETQYF. The DNA for the CDR3 is TGCGCCAGCAGCTTGGATCCGGGGGTGAAAGAGACCCAGTACTTC.

The rearrangement joins TRBV27 to TRBJ2-3; 7 bases fit TRBD1. This CDR3 spans 13 amino acids. CDR1 and CDR2 (germline): MNHEY, SMNVEV (reference sequence). V lost 7 bases, J lost 5 bases, and 6 bases stayed unmatched. For the CDR3, the DNA is TGTGCCAGCAAAACTCCAGGGGGAGATACGCAGTATTTT. Residues: CASKTPGGDTQYF.

The CDR3 region is CASSEQGADSPLHF. For the CDR3, the DNA is TGTGCCAGCTCAGAACAGGGGGCTGATTCACCCCTCCACTTT. The chain combines TRBV18 with TRBJ1-6; 9 nucleotides line up with TRBD1. The CDR3 spans 14 residues. J was trimmed by 8 bases and V by 5 bases; bases with no gene match: 4. Per the germline V gene, CDR1 is KGHSH and CDR2 is LQKENI.